The clone carrying this T cell receptor (beta chain) was counted between two and nine times. The germline V gene has CDR1 SGHTA and CDR2 FQGTGA. This CDR3 is 13 amino acids long. Trimming left V 9 bases short and J 0 bases short, with 6 bases between. This sample was included in a study of blood T cell repertoires in COVID-19. Profiling relied on immunoSEQ multiplex PCR, and the TCRdb table lists in-frame clones only, not all of them. The sample has around 140,000 clones; approximately 88% are singletons. The receptor was derived from a woman in her fifties or sixties with acute or convalescent COVID-19. The J gene is TRBJ2-6, the V gene TRBV7-3; the D is unclear. The sample comprised peripheral blood. The CDR3 protein is CASTNSGANVLTF. For the CDR3, the DNA is TGTGCCAGTACAAACTCTGGGGCCAACGTCCTGACTTTC.